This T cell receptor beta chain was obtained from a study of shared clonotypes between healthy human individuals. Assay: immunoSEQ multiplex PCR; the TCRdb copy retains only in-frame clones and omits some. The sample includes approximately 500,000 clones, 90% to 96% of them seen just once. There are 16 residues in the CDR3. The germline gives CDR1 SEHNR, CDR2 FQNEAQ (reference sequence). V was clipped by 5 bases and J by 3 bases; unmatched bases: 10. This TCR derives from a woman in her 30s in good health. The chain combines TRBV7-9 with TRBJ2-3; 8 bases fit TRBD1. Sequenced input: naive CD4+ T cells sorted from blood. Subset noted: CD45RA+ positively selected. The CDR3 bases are TGTGCCAGCAGCGCAACCAGGGGGCTGGGGACAGATACGCAGTATTTT. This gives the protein CASSATRGLGTDTQYF.